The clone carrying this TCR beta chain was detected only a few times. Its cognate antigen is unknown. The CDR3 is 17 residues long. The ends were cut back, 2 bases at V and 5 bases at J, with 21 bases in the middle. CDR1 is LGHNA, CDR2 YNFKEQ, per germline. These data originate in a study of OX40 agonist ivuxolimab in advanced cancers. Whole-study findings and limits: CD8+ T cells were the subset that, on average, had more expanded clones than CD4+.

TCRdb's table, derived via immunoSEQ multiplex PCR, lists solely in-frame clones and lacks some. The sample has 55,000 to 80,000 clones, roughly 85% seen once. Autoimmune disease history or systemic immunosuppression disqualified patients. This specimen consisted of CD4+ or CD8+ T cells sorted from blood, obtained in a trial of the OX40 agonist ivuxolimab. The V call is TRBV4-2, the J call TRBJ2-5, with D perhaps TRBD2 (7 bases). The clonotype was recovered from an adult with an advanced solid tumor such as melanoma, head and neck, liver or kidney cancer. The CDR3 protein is CASSQIERGGAGETQYF. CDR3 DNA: TGTGCCAGCAGCCAAATAGAACGAGGGGGGGCCGGTGAGACCCAGTACTTC.